This section outlines one T cell receptor (beta chain) sequence together with its context. The target antigen is unknown. The protocol was immunoSEQ multiplex PCR, while the TCRdb copy is restricted to in-frame clones and leaves out a portion. The sample gives 70,000 or so clones, around nine tenths of which show up once; less than 9% is in the top ten. The V and J ends lost 5 bases and 8 bases, in that order; junction bases with no gene match: 6. CDR1 and CDR2 (germline): MGHRA, YSYEKL. The CDR3 length is 14 residues. This sample was included in a study of T cell responses to AZD1222 COVID-19 vaccine. General study points: At baseline, just a handful of AZD1222 recipients tested seropositive.

The material was peripheral blood, obtained on day 0 of AZD1222 vaccination. The clonotype originates from an adult in good health. This chain links TRBV4-1 with TRBJ1-6; 7 bases match TRBD1. The CDR3 loop is CASSTRQGDSPLHF. In DNA form, the CDR3 reads TGCGCCAGCAGCACCCGACAGGGTGATTCACCCCTCCACTTT.